This T cell receptor beta chain was recovered during a study of radiotherapy plus CTLA-4 blockade in lung cancer. The study, taken as a whole, reports: Blood-borne expansion of tumor-derived TCR clones followed radiotherapy plus ipilimumab. Reports identified early blood T cell clone dynamics, with interferon-beta, as the best response predictor.

Comment on this clone: Its antigen is undetermined.

Clones were read by immunoSEQ multiplex PCR, and TCRdb kept only the in-frame ones, dropping some. The sample has around 80,000 clones; roughly four fifths are singletons. Germline CDR1 SEHNR, CDR2 FQNEAQ (reference sequence). The CDR3 runs to 15 residues. The ends were cut back, 1 base at V and 0 bases at J, with 7 bases in the middle. The sequence derives from a human donor with non-small cell lung cancer who had stable disease on radiotherapy plus ipilimumab. The V and J genes are TRBV7-9 and TRBJ1-3; D gene uncertain. The material sequenced was peripheral blood, taken from a patient treated with radiotherapy plus ipilimumab. The CDR3 reads CASSLGQVSGNTIYF. In DNA form, the CDR3 reads TGTGCCAGCAGCTTAGGCCAGGTCTCTGGAAACACCATATATTTT. The full variable domain, with the rest looked up from reference TRBV7-9 and TRBJ1-3, is DTGVSQNPRHKITKRGQNVTFRCDPISEHNRLYWYRQTLGQGPEFLTYFQNEAQLEKSRLLSDRFSAERPKGSFSTLEIQRTEQGDSAMYLCASSLGQVSGNTIYFGEGSWLTVV.